The entry below gives a single T cell receptor (beta chain) sequence along with its context. V shed 4 bases and J 4 bases; nucleotides not matched to a gene: 11. CDR1 SGDLS and CDR2 YYNGEE come from the germline V gene. This CDR3 is 16 amino acids long. This sample is part of a study of cytotoxic CD8 clonotypes in ibrutinib-treated CLL. Study context: Within the patient group, roughly 12 were relapsed/refractory and approximately 16 treatment-naive, and 17 were IGHV unmutated.

Some clones are missing from TCRdb's copy, which holds only in-frame ones; the method was immunoSEQ multiplex PCR. The sample records tens of thousands of clones, approximately 74% being singletons. The receptor was isolated from a human donor with chronic lymphocytic leukemia. Sequenced material: PBMCs, taken before ibrutinib treatment. The chain couples TRBV9 to TRBJ1-3; 7 positions agree with TRBD1. The CDR3 sequence: CASSPRYGTAGNTIYF. CDR3 DNA sequence: TGTGCCAGCAGCCCGAGATACGGGACAGCCGGAAACACCATATATTTT.